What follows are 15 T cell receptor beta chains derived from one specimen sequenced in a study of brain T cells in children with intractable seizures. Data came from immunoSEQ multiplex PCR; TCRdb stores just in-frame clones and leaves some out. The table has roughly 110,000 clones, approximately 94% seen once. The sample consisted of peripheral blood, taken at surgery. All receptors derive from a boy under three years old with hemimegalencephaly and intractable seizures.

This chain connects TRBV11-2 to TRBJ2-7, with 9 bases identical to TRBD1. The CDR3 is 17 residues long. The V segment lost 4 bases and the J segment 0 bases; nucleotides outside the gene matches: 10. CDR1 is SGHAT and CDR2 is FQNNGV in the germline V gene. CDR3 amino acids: CASSSRYGGQGSYEQYF. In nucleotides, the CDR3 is TGTGCCAGCAGCTCGAGGTATGGGGGACAGGGCTCCTACGAGCAGTACTTC.

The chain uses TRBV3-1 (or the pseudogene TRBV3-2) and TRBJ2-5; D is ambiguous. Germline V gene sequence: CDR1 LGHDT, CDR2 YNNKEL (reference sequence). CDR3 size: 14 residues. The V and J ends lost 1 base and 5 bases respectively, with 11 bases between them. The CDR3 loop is CASSQAEPWETQYF. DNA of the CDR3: TGTGCCAGCAGCCAAGCCGAGCCATGGGAGACCCAGTACTTC.

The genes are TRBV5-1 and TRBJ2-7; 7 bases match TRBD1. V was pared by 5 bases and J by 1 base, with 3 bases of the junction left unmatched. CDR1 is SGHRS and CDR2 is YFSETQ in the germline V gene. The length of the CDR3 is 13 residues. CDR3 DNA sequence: TGCGCCAGCAGGGAGACAGGGTCCTACGAGCAGTACTTC. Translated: CASRETGSYEQYF.

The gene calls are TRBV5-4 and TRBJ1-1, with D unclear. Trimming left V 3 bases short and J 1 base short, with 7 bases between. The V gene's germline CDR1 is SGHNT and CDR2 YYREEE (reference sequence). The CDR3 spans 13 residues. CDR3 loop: CASSWTKNTEAFF. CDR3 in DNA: TGTGCCAGCAGCTGGACCAAGAACACTGAAGCTTTCTTT.

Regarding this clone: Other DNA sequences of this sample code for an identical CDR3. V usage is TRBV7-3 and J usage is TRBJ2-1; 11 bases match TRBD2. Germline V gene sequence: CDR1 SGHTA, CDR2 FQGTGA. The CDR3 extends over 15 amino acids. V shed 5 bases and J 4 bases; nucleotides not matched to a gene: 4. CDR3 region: CASSIGTSGYNEQFF. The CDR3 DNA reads TGTGCCAGCAGCATAGGGACTAGCGGTTACAATGAGCAGTTCTTC. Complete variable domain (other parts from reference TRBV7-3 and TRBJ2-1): GAGVSQTPSNKVTEKGKYVELRCDPISGHTALYWYRQSLGQGPEFLIYFQGTGAADDSGLPNDRFFAVRPEGSVSTLKIQRTERGDSAVYLCASSIGTSGYNEQFFGPGTRLTVL.

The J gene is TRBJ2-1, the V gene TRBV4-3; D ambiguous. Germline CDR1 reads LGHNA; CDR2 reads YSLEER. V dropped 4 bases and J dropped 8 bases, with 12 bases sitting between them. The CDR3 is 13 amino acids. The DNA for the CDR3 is TGCGCCAGCAGCCGACAAATTTATGATGAGCAGTTCTTC. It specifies CASSRQIYDEQFF.

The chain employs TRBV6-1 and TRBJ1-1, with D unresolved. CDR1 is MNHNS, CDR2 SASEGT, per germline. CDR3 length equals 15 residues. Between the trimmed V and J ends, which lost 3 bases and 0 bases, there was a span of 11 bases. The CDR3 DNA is TGTGCCAGCAGTGACCGGACGGACTTGAACACTGAAGCTTTCTTT. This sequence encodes CASSDRTDLNTEAFF.

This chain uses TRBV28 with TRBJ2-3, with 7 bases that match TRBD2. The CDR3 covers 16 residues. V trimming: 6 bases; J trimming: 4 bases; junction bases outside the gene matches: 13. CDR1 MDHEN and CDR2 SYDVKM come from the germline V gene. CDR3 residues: CASSSWGGRSADTQYF. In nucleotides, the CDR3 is TGTGCCAGCAGCTCCTGGGGCGGGAGATCAGCAGATACGCAGTATTTT.

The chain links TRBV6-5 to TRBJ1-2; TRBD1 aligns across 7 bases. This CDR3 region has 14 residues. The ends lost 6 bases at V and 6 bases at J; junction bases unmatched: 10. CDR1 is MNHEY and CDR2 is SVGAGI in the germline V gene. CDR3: CASREGTADHGYTF. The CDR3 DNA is TGTGCCAGCAGGGAGGGGACAGCAGACCATGGCTACACCTTC.

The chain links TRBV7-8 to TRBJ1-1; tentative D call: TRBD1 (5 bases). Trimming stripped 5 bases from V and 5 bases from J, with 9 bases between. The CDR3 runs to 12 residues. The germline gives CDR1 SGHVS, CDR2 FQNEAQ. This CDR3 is CASSPRGTEAFF. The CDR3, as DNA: TGTGCCAGCAGCCCCCGGGGGACTGAAGCTTTCTTT.

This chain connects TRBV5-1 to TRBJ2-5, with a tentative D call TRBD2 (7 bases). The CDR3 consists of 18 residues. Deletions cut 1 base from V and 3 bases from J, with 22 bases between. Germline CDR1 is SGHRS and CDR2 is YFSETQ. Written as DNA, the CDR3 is TGCGCCAGCAGCTTGTGGGCCCCAGGGGCGGGAGTTGAAGAGACCCAGTACTTC. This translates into CASSLWAPGAGVEETQYF.

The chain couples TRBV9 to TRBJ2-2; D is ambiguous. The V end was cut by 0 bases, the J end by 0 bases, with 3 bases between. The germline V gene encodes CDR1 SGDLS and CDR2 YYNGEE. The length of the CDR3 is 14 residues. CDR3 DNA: TGTGCCAGCAGCGTAGACCCGAACACCGGGGAGCTGTTTTTT. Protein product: CASSVDPNTGELFF.

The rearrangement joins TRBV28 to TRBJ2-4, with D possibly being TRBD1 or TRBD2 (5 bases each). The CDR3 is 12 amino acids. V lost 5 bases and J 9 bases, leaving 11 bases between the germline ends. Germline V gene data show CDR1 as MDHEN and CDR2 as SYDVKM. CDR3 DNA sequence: TGTGCCAGCAGTACCCTGGGGACCATTCAGTACTTC. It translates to CASSTLGTIQYF.

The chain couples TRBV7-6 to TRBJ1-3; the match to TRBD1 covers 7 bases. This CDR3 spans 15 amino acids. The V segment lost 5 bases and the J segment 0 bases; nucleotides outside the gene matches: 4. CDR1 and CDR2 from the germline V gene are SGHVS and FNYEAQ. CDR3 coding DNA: TGTGCCAGCAGCCCCCGACAGGGCTCTGGAAACACCATATATTTT. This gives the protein CASSPRQGSGNTIYF.

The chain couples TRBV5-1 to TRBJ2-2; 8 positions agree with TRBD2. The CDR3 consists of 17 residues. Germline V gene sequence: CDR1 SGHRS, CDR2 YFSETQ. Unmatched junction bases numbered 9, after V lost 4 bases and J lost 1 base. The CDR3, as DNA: TGCGCCAGCAGCGCACCTGTAGCGGGATTGAACACCGGGGAGCTGTTTTTT. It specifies CASSAPVAGLNTGELFF.